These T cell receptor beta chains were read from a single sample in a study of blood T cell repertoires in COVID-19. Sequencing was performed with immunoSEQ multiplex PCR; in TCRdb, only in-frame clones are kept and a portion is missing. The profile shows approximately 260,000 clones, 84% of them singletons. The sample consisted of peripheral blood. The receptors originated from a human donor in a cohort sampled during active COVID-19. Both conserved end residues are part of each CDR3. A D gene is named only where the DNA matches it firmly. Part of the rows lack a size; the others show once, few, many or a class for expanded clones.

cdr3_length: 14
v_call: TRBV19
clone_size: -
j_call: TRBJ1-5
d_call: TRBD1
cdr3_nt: TGTGCCAGTAGTACCGACAGGGGAGATCAGCCCCAGCATTTT
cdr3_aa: CASSTDRGDQPQHF

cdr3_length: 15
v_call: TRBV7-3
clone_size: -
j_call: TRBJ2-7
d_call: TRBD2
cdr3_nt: TGTGCCAGCAGCTTAAGTGGCGGGAGGCGCTACGAGCAGTACTTC
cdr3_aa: CASSLSGGRRYEQYF

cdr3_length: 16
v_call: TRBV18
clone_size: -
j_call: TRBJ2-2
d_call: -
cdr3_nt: TGTGCCAGCTCACCAGCGAGCGCGGGCTATACCGGGGAGCTGTTTTTT
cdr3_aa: CASSPASAGYTGELFF

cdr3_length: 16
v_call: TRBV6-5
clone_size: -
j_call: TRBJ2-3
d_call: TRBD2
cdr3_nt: TGTGCCAGCAGTTCGATCCTAGCGGCCTACACAGATACGCAGTATTTT
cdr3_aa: CASSSILAAYTDTQYF

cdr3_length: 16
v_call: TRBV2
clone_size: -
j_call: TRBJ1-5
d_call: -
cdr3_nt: TGTGCCAGCAATGGCCAAAAGGGGAATGGGGTGAGGCCCCAGCATTTT
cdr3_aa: CASNGQKGNGVRPQHF

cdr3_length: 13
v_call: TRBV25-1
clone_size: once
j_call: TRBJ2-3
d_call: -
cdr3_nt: TGTGCCAGCAGTAAGGGTCCCCAGGGGACGCAGTATTTT
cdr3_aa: CASSKGPQGTQYF

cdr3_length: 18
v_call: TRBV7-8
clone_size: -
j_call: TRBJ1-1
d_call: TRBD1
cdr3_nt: TGTGCCAGCAGCCCCCCGGGACAGGGAAAGAGAGGAAACACTGAAGCTTTCTTT
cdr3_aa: CASSPPGQGKRGNTEAFF

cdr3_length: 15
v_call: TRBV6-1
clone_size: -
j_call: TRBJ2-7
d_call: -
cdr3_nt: TGTGCCAGCAGGGAAGTAGCGGAGCCCCACTACGAGCAGTACTTC
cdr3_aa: CASREVAEPHYEQYF

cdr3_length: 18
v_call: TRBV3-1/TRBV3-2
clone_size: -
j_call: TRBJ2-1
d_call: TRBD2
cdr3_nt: TGTGCCAGCAGCCATCAAGATAACGTTAAGCGGGAGGGCAATGAGCAGTTCTTC
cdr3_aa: CASSHQDNVKREGNEQFF

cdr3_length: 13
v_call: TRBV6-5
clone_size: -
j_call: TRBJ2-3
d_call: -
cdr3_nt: TGTGCCAGCACTACTAGCTCTGGAGATACGCAGTATTTT
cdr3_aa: CASTTSSGDTQYF

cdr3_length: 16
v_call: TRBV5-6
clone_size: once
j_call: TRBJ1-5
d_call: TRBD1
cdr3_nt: TGTGCCAGCAGCTTGGAGGGACAGGGGAGTACTCAGCCCCAGCATTTT
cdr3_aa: CASSLEGQGSTQPQHF

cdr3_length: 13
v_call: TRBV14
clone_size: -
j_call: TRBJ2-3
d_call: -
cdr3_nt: TGTGCCAGCAGCGAGCGGTACACAGATACGCAGTATTTT
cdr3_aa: CASSERYTDTQYF

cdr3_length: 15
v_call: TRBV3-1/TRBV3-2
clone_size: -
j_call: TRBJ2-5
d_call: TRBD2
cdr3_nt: TGTGCCAGCAGCCAAGATGGACTAGCTCGAGAGACCCAGTACTTC
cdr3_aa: CASSQDGLARETQYF

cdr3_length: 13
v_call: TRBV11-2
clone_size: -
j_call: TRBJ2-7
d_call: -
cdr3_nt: TGTGCCAGCAGCGGCGTAGCACGGGGGGAGCAGTACTTC
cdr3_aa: CASSGVARGEQYF

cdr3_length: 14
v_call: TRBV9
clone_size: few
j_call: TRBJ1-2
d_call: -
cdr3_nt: TGTGCCAGCAGCGCAACCACAGAAATCTATGGCTACACCTTC
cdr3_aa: CASSATTEIYGYTF

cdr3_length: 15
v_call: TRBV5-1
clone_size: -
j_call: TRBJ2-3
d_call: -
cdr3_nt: TGCGCCAGCAGCTTAAACAGGGAATTCACAGATACGCAGTATTTT
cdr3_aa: CASSLNREFTDTQYF

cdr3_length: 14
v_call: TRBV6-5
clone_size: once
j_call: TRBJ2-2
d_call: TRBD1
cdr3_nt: TGTGCCAGCAAGAGAGACAGGGCAAGCGGGGAGCTGTTTTTT
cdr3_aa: CASKRDRASGELFF

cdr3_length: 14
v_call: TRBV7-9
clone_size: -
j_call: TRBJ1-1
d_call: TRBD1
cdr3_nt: TGTGCCAGCAGCAAGGGACAGCTGAACACTGAAGCTTTCTTT
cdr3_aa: CASSKGQLNTEAFF

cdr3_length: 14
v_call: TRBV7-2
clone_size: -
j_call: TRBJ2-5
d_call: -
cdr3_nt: TGTGCCAGCAGCTCCGACAGCCGTCAAGAGACCCAGTACTTC
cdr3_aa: CASSSDSRQETQYF

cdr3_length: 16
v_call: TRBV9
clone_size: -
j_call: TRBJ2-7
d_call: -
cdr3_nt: TGTGCCAGCAGCGTAGGAGGAATGGGGAGCTCCTACGAGCAGTACTTC
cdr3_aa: CASSVGGMGSSYEQYF

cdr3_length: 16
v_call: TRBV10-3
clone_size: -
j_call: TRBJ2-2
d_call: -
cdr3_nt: TGTGCCATCAGTGAGTCGATCCCAGGGGTCACCGGGGAGCTGTTTTTT
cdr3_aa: CAISESIPGVTGELFF

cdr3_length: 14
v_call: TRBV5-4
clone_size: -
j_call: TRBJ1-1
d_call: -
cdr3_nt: TGTGCCAGCAGCCCGCGGGAGGGGGGGGCTGAAGCTTTCTTT
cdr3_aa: CASSPREGGAEAFF

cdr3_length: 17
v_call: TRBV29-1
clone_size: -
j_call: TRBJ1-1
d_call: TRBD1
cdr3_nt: TGCAGCGCCTACTCCGGGACAGGGGACTCGTTGAACACTGAAGCTTTCTTT
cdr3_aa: CSAYSGTGDSLNTEAFF

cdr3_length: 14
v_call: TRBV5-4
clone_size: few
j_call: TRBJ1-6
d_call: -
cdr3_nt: TGTGCCAGCAGCTTGGACCTATTGGTCTCACCCCTCCACTTT
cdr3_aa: CASSLDLLVSPLHF

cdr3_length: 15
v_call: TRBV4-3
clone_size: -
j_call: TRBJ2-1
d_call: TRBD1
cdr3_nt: TGCGCCAGCAGCCAAGGAACAGGGGTTGACAATGAGCAGTTCTTC
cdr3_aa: CASSQGTGVDNEQFF

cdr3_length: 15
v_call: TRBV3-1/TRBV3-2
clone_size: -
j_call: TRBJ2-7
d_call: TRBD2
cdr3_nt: TGTGCCAGCAGCCCTCATGGGCGGGAGTCCCACGAGCAGTACTTC
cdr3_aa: CASSPHGRESHEQYF

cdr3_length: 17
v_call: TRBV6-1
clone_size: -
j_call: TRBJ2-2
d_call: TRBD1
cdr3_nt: TGTGCCAGCAGTGAAAGGGCAGGGGGCTTTTTTCCCGGGGAGCTGTTTTTT
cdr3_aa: CASSERAGGFFPGELFF

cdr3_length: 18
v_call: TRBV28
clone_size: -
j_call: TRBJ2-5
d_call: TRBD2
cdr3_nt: TGTGCCAGCAGTTTTCAAGACTGGCGGGGGGTCATTAGAGAGACCCAGTACTTC
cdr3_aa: CASSFQDWRGVIRETQYF